What follows describes a single TCR beta chain. As yet, its antigen is unknown. The CDR3 consists of 14 residues. Germline lookup yields CDR1 GTSNPN and CDR2 SVGIG (reference sequence). Trimming took off 6 bases at V and 4 bases at J, with 15 bases between the two ends. This entry belongs to a study of OX40 agonist ivuxolimab in advanced cancers. Study conclusions and caveats: The study observed clonal expansion of CD4+ and CD8+ blood T cells by week 6 at 0.1 to 3.0 mg/kg.

Clones were sequenced by immunoSEQ multiplex PCR, and TCRdb holds only the in-frame ones, with some missing. This sample has 70,000 to 95,000 clones; about 89% occur once, and the top ten carry 10% to 15%. The sample in question was CD4+ or CD8+ T cells sorted from blood, obtained in a trial of the OX40 agonist ivuxolimab. This sequence originates from an adult with an advanced solid tumor such as melanoma, head and neck, liver or kidney cancer. The genes are TRBV30 and TRBJ2-2; D is perhaps TRBD1 or TRBD2 (6 bases each). Written as DNA, the CDR3 is TGTGCCTGCCACCGGGGGCTAGGCACCGGGGAGCTGTTTTTT. Its protein product is CACHRGLGTGELFF.